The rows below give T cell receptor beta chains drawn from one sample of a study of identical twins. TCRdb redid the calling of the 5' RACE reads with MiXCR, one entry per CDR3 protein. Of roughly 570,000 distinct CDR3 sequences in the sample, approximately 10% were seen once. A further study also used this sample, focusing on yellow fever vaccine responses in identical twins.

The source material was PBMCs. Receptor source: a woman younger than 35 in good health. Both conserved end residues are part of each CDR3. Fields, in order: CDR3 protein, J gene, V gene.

CASSMRAGYDNQPQHF TRBJ1-5 TRBV19
CASLGTSGNEQFF TRBJ2-1 TRBV10-3
CASYTSKGRNEQFF TRBJ2-1 TRBV12-3/TRBV12-4
CASTLFQGYYNEQFF TRBJ2-1 TRBV7-9
CASSLGTAFNQETQYF TRBJ2-5 TRBV12-3/TRBV12-4
CASSLAEGVAPLHF TRBJ1-6 TRBV5-1
CASGKRERRTDTQYF TRBJ2-3 TRBV2
CASSQDLRDPQYF TRBJ2-3 TRBV14
CASSTQGSTDTQYF TRBJ2-3 TRBV6-1
CASSSFPDEQYF TRBJ2-7 TRBV6-5
CASSTGTGGNRELFF TRBJ2-2 TRBV11-2
CASSRGQGSSYEQYF TRBJ2-7 TRBV4-1
CSAGDEKYEQYF TRBJ2-7 TRBV20-1
CASSPSTPHLAGGRETQYF TRBJ2-5 TRBV11-2
CSPNGVAGSYEQYF TRBJ2-7 TRBV20-1
CSVELAPSPEGGYTF TRBJ1-2 TRBV29-1
CASSQDSSGYEQYF TRBJ2-7 TRBV3-1
CASSSGTGYGGELFF TRBJ2-2 TRBV12-3/TRBV12-4
CASRQSGGDEQYF TRBJ2-7 TRBV7-6
CAISDPTSGSYEQYF TRBJ2-7 TRBV10-3
CASTTLGGGASWGTGELFF TRBJ2-2 TRBV28
CASSLALDRGRDGYTF TRBJ1-2 TRBV5-1
CASSFQGGISLKLFF TRBJ1-4 TRBV12-3/TRBV12-4
CASSPLFGGALYEQYF TRBJ2-7 TRBV4-2
CAGGMQETQYF TRBJ2-5 TRBV2
CSVPAAGGQETQYF TRBJ2-5 TRBV29-1
CASSPADRYYEQYF TRBJ2-7 TRBV28
CASSIDLYRRNGYTF TRBJ1-2 TRBV19
CASSPTGGISGEQYF TRBJ2-7 TRBV7-7
CASSLGSGGIDYEQYF TRBJ2-7 TRBV12-3/TRBV12-4
CASSPAGHQPQHF TRBJ1-5 TRBV11-1
CASSLSPRVAGSGANVLTF TRBJ2-6 TRBV28
CASSRTTGAGTEAFF TRBJ1-1 TRBV5-1
CASSSALADTQYF TRBJ2-3 TRBV4-3
CSADRDSTDTQYF TRBJ2-3 TRBV29-1
CASSPGQVSTDTQYF TRBJ2-3 TRBV12-3/TRBV12-4
CASSSLWDKTSYEQYF TRBJ2-7 TRBV27
CASSPGGFGGYTF TRBJ1-2 TRBV4-3
CASRGLAGTNEQFF TRBJ2-1 TRBV2
CASTGLGGSGELFF TRBJ2-2 TRBV4-1
CASTPMGTYNEQFF TRBJ2-1 TRBV12-3/TRBV12-4
CASSAPGQGAKYF TRBJ2-7 TRBV9
CSAPLGGFGYEQYF TRBJ2-7 TRBV20-1
CASSFSARETQYF TRBJ2-5 TRBV11-3
CALIPGTTNSGYTF TRBJ1-2 TRBV30
CASSWGDRDSPLHF TRBJ1-6 TRBV5-1
CSALPQRGMNEQFF TRBJ2-1 TRBV20-1
CSASGGAGDTQYF TRBJ2-3 TRBV20-1
CASSLGPLYNEQFF TRBJ2-1 TRBV7-2
CSARETLLANEQFF TRBJ2-1 TRBV20-1
CASSSKAGALGGEQFF TRBJ2-1 TRBV28
CASSISSGGSSYEQYF TRBJ2-7 TRBV19
CASTLTSGRSDEQFF TRBJ2-1 TRBV27
CASHGAGAGYGYTF TRBJ1-2 TRBV2